This T cell receptor beta chain was found in a study of blood T cell repertoires in COVID-19. This CDR3 has 15 residues. Germline CDR1 and CDR2: LGHDT and YNNKEL (reference sequence). Remarks on this clone: At one of its ends the junction is not consistent with the germline gene, which may arise from a read error.

The protocol was immunoSEQ multiplex PCR, while the TCRdb copy is restricted to in-frame clones and leaves out a portion. Among about 270,000 clones listed, roughly 79% were seen once. The sample taken for sequencing was peripheral blood. The source of this sequence is a woman in her fifties or sixties with active or convalescent COVID-19. The rearrangement joins TRBV3-1 (or the pseudogene TRBV3-2) to TRBJ2-5; D might be TRBD2 (5 bases). CDR3 sequence (DNA): TGTGCCAGCAGCCAAGATGCAGCGGCCCAAGGGACCCAGTACTTC. This encodes CASSQDAAAQGTQYF.